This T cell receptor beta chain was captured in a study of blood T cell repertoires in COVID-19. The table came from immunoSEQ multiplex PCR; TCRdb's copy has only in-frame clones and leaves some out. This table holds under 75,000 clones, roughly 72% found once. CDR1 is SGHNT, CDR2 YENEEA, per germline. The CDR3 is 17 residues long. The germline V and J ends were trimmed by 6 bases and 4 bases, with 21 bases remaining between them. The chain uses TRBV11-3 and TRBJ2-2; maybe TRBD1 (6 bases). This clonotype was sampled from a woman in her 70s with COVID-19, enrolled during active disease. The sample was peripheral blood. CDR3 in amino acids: CASRSRLRDKSTGELFF. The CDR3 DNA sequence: TGTGCCAGCAGATCCCGGTTGAGGGACAAATCCACCGGGGAGCTGTTTTTT.